This T cell receptor (beta chain) was recovered during a study of blood T cell repertoires in COVID-19. Generated by immunoSEQ multiplex PCR, the TCRdb table keeps only in-frame clones and is missing some. The data show approximately 100,000 clones, with around 89% seen just once and about 19% held by the top ten. V was clipped by 7 bases and J by 0 bases, with 10 bases between them. Germline CDR1 is LNHDA and CDR2 is SQIVND (reference sequence). The CDR3 contains 14 residues. A few counts support this clone. Sequencing was done on a sample of peripheral blood. The V gene is TRBV19, the J gene TRBJ2-1, with TRBD1 as a possible D gene (5 bases). This clonotype originated in a human donor with acute or convalescent COVID-19. The donor label of this sample is uncertain. CDR3 DNA sequence: TGTGCCAGTACCCGGACACTCTCCTACAATGAGCAGTTCTTC. It translates to CASTRTLSYNEQFF.